Shown below are 17 T cell receptor beta chains from a single sample sequenced in a study of cytomegalovirus exposure and HLA in healthy donors. The PCR used 60 Vbeta and 13 Jbeta primers. Sequenced by immunoSEQ multiplex PCR; TCRdb stores in-frame clones only, minus some. The table includes roughly 180,000 clones, approximately 78% detected once. Input material: PBMCs. These receptors were obtained from a male donor in good health and CMV-seronegative.

The count of this clone is one. The chain combines TRBV5-8 with TRBJ1-5; possibly TRBD1 for D (5 bases). Trimming removed 0 bases from V and 2 bases from J, with 9 bases in between. The CDR3 spans 15 residues. Germline loops: CDR1 SGHTS, CDR2 YDEGEE. CDR3 sequence: CASSLAGRGNQPQHF. The CDR3 nucleotides read TGTGCCAGCAGCTTGGCAGGGAGGGGCAATCAGCCCCAGCATTTT.

This clone was detected once. This chain connects TRBV7-9 to TRBJ2-5, with TRBD2 identical over 8 bases. The junction had 5 bases not matched to a gene; V was cut back by 2 bases and J by 3 bases. Per the germline V gene, CDR1 is SEHNR and CDR2 is FQNEAQ (reference sequence). The CDR3 runs 15 residues. In DNA form, the CDR3 reads TGTGCCAGCAGCTTACTACTAGCGGAAAAAGAGACCCAGTACTTC. As protein: CASSLLLAEKETQYF.

This clone occurred once. The chain links TRBV20-1 to TRBJ2-7, with D unclear. The CDR3 is 11 amino acids. CDR1 is DFQATT and CDR2 is SNEGSKA in the germline V gene (reference sequence). V lost 2 bases to trimming and J lost 6 bases, with 8 bases between them. CDR3 DNA: TGCAGTGCTAGACAGTCCAGCGAGCAGTACTTC. Its protein product is CSARQSSEQYF.

This rearrangement joins TRBV5-4 to TRBJ2-5; D call uncertain. Trimming took 4 bases from V and 2 from J, leaving 18 bases between them. Germline assignment: CDR1 SGHNT and CDR2 YYREEE (reference sequence). This CDR3 is 16 amino acids long. CDR3 region: CASSPEPSASQETQYF. CDR3 bases: TGTGCCAGCAGCCCCGAACCTTCAGCGTCTCAAGAGACCCAGTACTTC.

The J gene is TRBJ2-3, the V gene TRBV5-1; 10 nucleotides align to TRBD2. Germline CDR1 reads SGHRS; CDR2 reads YFSETQ. The CDR3 has 16 amino acids. The V gene end was trimmed by 0 bases and the J gene end by 6 bases; junction bases not matched to a gene: 7. As DNA, the CDR3 is TGCGCCAGCAGCTTGGGAGCGGGGGGGCCCACCGATACGCAGTATTTT. Its translation: CASSLGAGGPTDTQYF.

This chain connects TRBV4-1 to TRBJ2-3, with D maybe TRBD2 (5 bases). The CDR3 is made up of 16 amino acids. With 2 bases removed from V and 0 bases from J, the gap between germline ends came to 12 bases. Germline values: CDR1 MGHRA, CDR2 YSYEKL. The CDR3 region has the DNA TGCGCCAGCAGCCAATTTTCGGGCGGGAGCACAGATACGCAGTATTTT. Its translation is CASSQFSGGSTDTQYF.

The chain links TRBV5-1 to TRBJ1-1; 7 nucleotides align to TRBD1. Germline V gene data show CDR1 as SGHRS and CDR2 as YFSETQ. The CDR3 runs to 13 residues. The ends lost 4 bases at V and 7 bases at J; junction bases unmatched: 7. This CDR3 is CASSVDRADEAFF. The DNA of the CDR3 is TGCGCCAGCAGCGTCGACAGGGCGGATGAAGCTTTCTTT.

V and J are TRBV28 and TRBJ2-1, with 13 bases lining up with TRBD2. CDR1 is MDHEN, CDR2 SYDVKM, per germline. The J segment lost 7 bases and the V segment lost 3 bases, leaving 6 bases of the junction unmatched. The CDR3 has 16 amino acids. CDR3 sequence (DNA): TGTGCCAGCAGTTTCACTCGACTAGCGGGAGGTAATGAGCAGTTCTTC. Encoded protein: CASSFTRLAGGNEQFF.

The rearrangement uses TRBV6-1 and TRBJ2-7; TRBD2 matches 13 bases. Trimming removed 0 bases from V and 3 bases from J; junction bases left unmatched: 8. Germline values: CDR1 MNHNS, CDR2 SASEGT. CDR3 length: 18 amino acids. CDR3 sequence reads: CASSEAGGLAGWGYEQYF. The DNA of the CDR3 is TGTGCCAGCAGTGAAGCGGGGGGACTAGCGGGATGGGGCTACGAGCAGTACTTC.

The rearrangement links TRBV7-6 to TRBJ2-1, with D tentatively TRBD1 (6 bases). The CDR3 length is 15 residues. Germline V lookup: CDR1 SGHVS, CDR2 FNYEAQ. Trimming shortened V by 1 base and J by 7 bases, and 14 bases separated the two germline ends. The CDR3: CASSLGPGVPNEQFF. The DNA for the CDR3 is TGTGCCAGCAGCTTAGGCCCAGGGGTTCCGAATGAGCAGTTCTTC.

The rearrangement joins TRBV30 to TRBJ2-1; TRBD2 matches at 9 bases. The germline CDR1 and CDR2 sequences are GTSNPN and SVGIG (reference sequence). The J segment lost 4 bases and the V segment lost 2 bases, leaving 3 bases of the junction unmatched. CDR3 length: 14 residues. CDR3 in amino acids: CAWSRAGGYNEQFF. The CDR3 DNA is TGTGCCTGGAGTCGGGCGGGGGGGTACAATGAGCAGTTCTTC.

Regarding this clone: This specimen includes other DNA sequences encoding the same CDR3. V gene TRBV29-1 combines with J gene TRBJ1-4, with D unresolved. The CDR3 is 11 residues long. The V end lost 6 bases, the J end lost 11 bases, and 13 bases lay between the germline ends. Germline CDR1 reads SQVTM; CDR2 reads ANQGSEA. The CDR3 loop is CSVETGEKLFF. In nucleotides, the CDR3 is TGCAGCGTAGAAACCGGGGAGAAACTGTTTTTT.

The count of this clone is one. V gene TRBV19 combines with J gene TRBJ1-5; D call uncertain. V was pared by 5 bases and J by 5 bases, with 13 bases between. The CDR3 runs 14 residues. Germline V gene lookup returns CDR1 LNHDA and CDR2 SQIVND (reference sequence). DNA for the CDR3: TGTGCCAGTAGTCTCAGTCAACCCCATCAGCCCCAGCATTTT. Translation: CASSLSQPHQPQHF.

The CDR3 nucleotides are TGTGCCAGCAGTTACATTCGGGGAAGGGAAGAAAAACTGTTTTTT. Translation gives CASSYIRGREEKLFF. The V and J genes are TRBV6-6 and TRBJ1-4; D is unclear. This CDR3 comprises 15 residues. In germline, CDR1 is MNHNY, CDR2 SVGAGI (reference sequence). Trimming removed 2 bases at V and 8 bases at J, with 15 bases between.

This clone has more than one count but fewer than ten. V gene TRBV4-3 combines with J gene TRBJ2-7; perhaps TRBD1 as D (5 bases). Germline V CDR1 and CDR2: LGHNA, YSLEER. There are 14 residues in the CDR3. Between the trimmed V and J ends, which lost 4 bases and 0 bases, there was a span of 10 bases. The CDR3 DNA follows: TGCGCCAGCAGCCCGACAGTAATCTCCTACGAGCAGTACTTC. Residues: CASSPTVISYEQYF.

The chain carries TRBV4-2 and TRBJ2-7; TRBD1 matches at 9 bases. Germline V gene lookup returns CDR1 LGHNA and CDR2 YNFKEQ. The CDR3 is 16 residues long. V lost 2 bases and J lost 1; bases outside the gene matches: 6. Written as DNA, the CDR3 is TGTGCCAGCAGCCAACCTACAGGGGGCGGGTCCTACGAGCAGTACTTC. It codes for CASSQPTGGGSYEQYF.

This sequence joins TRBV19 and TRBJ2-7; D is possibly TRBD1 (5 bases). Germline CDR1 reads LNHDA; CDR2 reads SQIVND (reference sequence). This CDR3 spans 13 amino acids. V lost 8 bases to trimming and J lost 2 bases, with 13 bases between them. The CDR3 protein is CASSEQDPYEQYF. The DNA of the CDR3 is TGTGCCAGTTCCGAACAGGACCCCTACGAGCAGTACTTC.